This T cell receptor (beta chain) was recorded in a study of blood T cell repertoires in COVID-19. Looking at the study overall: The samples span acute and convalescent COVID-19 from the United States, Italy and Spain.

Those enrolled, adults aged roughly 18 to 89 years, came from some 23 US areas. The germline V gene has CDR1 DFQATT and CDR2 SNEGSKA (reference sequence). J gave up 3 bases and V 3 bases, and 13 bases lay outside the gene matches. This CDR3 is 17 amino acids long. In the original workflow: The assay estimated nucleated cells by amplifying reference gene primers. Clones were read by immunoSEQ multiplex PCR, and TCRdb kept only the in-frame ones, dropping some. For V, J and clone size, that table is used; D and trimming come from the DNA. The sample carries some 140,000 clones, around 80% recorded once. This clone was picked up a small number of times.

The chain recombines TRBV20-1 with TRBJ1-3, with 8 bases fitting TRBD1. The sample was PBMCs or T cells enriched from blood (not recorded which). This clonotype was obtained from a man aged 35 to 55 with acute COVID-19. The CDR3 DNA reads TGCAGTGCTAGTCCCACCTTAAGGACAGGGAATGGAAACACCATATATTTT. Translating gives CSASPTLRTGNGNTIYF.